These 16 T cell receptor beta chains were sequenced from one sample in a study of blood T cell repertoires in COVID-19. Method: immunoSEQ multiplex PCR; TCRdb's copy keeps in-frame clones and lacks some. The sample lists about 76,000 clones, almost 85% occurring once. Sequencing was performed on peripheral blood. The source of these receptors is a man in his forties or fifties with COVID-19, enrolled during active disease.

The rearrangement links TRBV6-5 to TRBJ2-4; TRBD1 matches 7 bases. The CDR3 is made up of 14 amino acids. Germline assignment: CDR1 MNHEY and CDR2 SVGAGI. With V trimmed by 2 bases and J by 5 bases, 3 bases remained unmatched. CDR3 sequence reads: CASSYGQGENIQYF. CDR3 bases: TGTGCCAGCAGTTACGGGCAGGGGGAAAACATTCAGTACTTC.

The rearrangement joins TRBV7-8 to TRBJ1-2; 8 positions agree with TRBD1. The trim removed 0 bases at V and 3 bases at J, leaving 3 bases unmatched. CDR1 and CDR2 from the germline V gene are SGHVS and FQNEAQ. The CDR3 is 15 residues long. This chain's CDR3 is CASSLAGQGDYGYTF. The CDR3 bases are TGTGCCAGCAGCTTAGCTGGACAGGGTGACTATGGCTACACCTTC.

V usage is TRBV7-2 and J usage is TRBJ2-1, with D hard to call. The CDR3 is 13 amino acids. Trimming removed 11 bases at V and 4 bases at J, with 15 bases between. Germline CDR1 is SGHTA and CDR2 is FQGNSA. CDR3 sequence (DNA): TGTGCCGCCTCCCTGACATTATACAATGAGCAGTTCTTC. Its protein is CAASLTLYNEQFF.

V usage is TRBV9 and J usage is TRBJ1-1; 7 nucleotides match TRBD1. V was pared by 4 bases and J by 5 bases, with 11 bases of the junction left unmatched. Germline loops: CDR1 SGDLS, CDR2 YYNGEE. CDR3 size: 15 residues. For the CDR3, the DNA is TGTGCCAGCAGCCAACGACAGGGTCGTGCAACTGAAGCTTTCTTT. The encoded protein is CASSQRQGRATEAFF. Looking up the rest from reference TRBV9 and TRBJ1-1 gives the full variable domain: DSGVTQTPKHLITATGQRVTLRCSPRSGDLSVYWYQQSLDQGLQFLIQYYNGEERAKGNILERFSAQQFPDLHSELNLSSLELGDSALYFCASSQRQGRATEAFFGQGTRLTVV.

CDR3 in DNA: TGTGCCAGCAAAAAGGGGAACTCTGGAAACACCATATATTTT. Translating gives CASKKGNSGNTIYF. The chain recombines TRBV7-2 with TRBJ1-3, with D possibly TRBD1 on 5 matching bases. This CDR3 comprises 14 residues. Germline V gene lookup returns CDR1 SGHTA and CDR2 FQGNSA. V lost 7 bases, J lost 0 bases, and 10 bases lay in between.

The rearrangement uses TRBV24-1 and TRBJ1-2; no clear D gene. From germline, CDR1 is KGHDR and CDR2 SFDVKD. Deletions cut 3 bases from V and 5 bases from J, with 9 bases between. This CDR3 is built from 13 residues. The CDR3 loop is CATSDRNSYGYTF. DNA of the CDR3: TGTGCCACCAGTGATAGGAACAGTTATGGCTACACCTTC.

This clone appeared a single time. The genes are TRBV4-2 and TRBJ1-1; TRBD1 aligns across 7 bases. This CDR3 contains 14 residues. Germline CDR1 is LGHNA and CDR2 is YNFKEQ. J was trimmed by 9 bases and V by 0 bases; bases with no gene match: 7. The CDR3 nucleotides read TGTGCCAGCAGCCAAGATCTTGGAGGGGGCAAAGCTTTCTTT. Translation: CASSQDLGGGKAFF.

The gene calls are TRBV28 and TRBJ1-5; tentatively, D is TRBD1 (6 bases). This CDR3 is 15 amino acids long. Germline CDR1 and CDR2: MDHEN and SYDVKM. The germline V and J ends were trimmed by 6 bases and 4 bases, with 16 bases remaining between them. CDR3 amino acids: CASRHSQGWNQPQHF. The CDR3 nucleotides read TGTGCCAGCAGGCACAGCCAGGGGTGGAATCAGCCCCAGCATTTT.

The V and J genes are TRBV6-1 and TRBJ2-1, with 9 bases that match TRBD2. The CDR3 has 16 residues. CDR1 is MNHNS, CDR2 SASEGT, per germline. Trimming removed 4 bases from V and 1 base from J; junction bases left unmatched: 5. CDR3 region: CASSALTSGSYNEQFF. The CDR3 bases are TGTGCCAGCAGTGCGTTGACTAGCGGATCCTACAATGAGCAGTTCTTC.

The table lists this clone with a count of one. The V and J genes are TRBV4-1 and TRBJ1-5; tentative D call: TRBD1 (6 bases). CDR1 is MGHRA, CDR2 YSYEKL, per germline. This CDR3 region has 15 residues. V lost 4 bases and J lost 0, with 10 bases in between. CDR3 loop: CASSLQDSSNQPQHF. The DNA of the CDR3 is TGCGCCAGCAGCCTACAGGACAGTAGCAATCAGCCCCAGCATTTT.

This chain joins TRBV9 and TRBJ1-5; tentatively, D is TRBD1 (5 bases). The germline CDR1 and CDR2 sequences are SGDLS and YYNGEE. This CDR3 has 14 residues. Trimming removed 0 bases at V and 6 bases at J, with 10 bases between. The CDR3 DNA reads TGTGCCAGCAGCGTAGGACTGGGACTTCAGCCCCAGCATTTT. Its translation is CASSVGLGLQPQHF. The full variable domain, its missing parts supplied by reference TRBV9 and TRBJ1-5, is DSGVTQTPKHLITATGQRVTLRCSPRSGDLSVYWYQQSLDQGLQFLIQYYNGEERAKGNILERFSAQQFPDLHSELNLSSLELGDSALYFCASSVGLGLQPQHFGDGTRLSIL.

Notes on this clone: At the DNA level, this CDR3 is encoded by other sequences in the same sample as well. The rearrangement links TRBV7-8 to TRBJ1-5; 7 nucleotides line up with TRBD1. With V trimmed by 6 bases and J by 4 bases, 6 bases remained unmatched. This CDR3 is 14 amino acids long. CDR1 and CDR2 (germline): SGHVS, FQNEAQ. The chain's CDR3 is CASSRDSPNQPQHF. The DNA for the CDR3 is TGTGCCAGCAGTCGGGACAGCCCGAATCAGCCCCAGCATTTT.

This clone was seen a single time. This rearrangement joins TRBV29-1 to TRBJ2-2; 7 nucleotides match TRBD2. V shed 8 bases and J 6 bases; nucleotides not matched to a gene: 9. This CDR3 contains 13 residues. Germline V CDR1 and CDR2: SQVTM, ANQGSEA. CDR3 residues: CSIQTSSAGELFF. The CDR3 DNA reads TGCAGCATTCAGACTAGCAGTGCCGGGGAGCTGTTTTTT.

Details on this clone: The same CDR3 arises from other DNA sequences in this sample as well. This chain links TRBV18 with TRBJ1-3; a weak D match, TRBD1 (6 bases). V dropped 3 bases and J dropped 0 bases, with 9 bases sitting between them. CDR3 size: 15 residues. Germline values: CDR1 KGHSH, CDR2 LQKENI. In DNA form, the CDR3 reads TGTGCCAGCTCACCGACGGACAGCTCTGGAAACACCATATATTTT. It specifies CASSPTDSSGNTIYF.

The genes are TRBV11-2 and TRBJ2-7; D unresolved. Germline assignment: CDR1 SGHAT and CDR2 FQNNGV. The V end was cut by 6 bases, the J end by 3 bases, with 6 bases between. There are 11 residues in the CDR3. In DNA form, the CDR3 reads TGTGCCAGCAGTAAGCTCTACGAGCAGTACTTC. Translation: CASSKLYEQYF.

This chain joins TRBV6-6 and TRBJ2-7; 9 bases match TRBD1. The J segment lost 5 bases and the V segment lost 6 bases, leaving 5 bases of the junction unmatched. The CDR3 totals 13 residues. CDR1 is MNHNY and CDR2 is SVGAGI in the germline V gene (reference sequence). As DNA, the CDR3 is TGTGCCAGCAGGGAACAGGGGGCCCACGAGCAGTACTTC. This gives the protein CASREQGAHEQYF.